These 14 T cell receptor beta chains were sequenced from one sample in a study of molecular identifiers for immune sequencing clone quantification. Via MiXCR, TCRdb re-called the PCR reads, giving one row per CDR3 protein. The sample lists some 580,000 distinct CDR3 sequences, over 25% occurring once. Sequenced: naive CD8+ T cells from blood, with Jurkat cell RNA spiked in. The subset is: FACS-sorted CD8+CD4-CCR7+CD45RA+ naive T cells. The receptors come from a human donor in good health. Some libraries in this study had Jurkat cell RNA spiked in.

This clonotype was observed at least ten times. The rearrangement links TRBV7-9 to TRBJ1-4, with unresolved D. V shed 1 base and J shed 1 base, with 4 bases lying between them. The CDR3 is 14 amino acids. Germline V gives CDR1 SEHNR, CDR2 FQNEAQ (reference sequence). The CDR3 protein is CASSLELTNEKLFF. CDR3 bases: TGTGCCAGCAGCTTAGAGTTAACTAATGAAAAACTGTTTTTT.

The genes are TRBV4-3 and TRBJ2-7; 7 positions agree with TRBD1. The germline CDR1 and CDR2 sequences are LGHNA and YSLEER. V gave up 2 bases and J gave up 2 bases; unmatched junction bases: 9. The CDR3 covers 16 residues. The CDR3 loop reads CASSQYRQGYAYEQYF. The CDR3 coding sequence is TGCGCCAGCAGCCAATACAGACAGGGATATGCCTACGAGCAGTACTTC.

A note on this clonotype: This may be a read error: a much more frequent sequence differs by one nucleotide. J is TRBJ2-3 and V is TRBV5-6, with D possibly TRBD2 on 6 matching bases. V lost 2 bases to trimming and J lost 3 bases, with 10 bases between them. Germline CDR1 SGHDT, CDR2 YYEEEE. The CDR3 is 14 residues long. The CDR3 sequence is CASSFSSATDTQYF. Here the CDR3 DNA reads TGTGCCAGCAGCTTCTCTAGCGCGACAGATACGCAGTATTTT.

The CDR3 spells CASSLKGEYEQYF. The DNA for the CDR3 is TGTGCCAGCAGCCTAAAAGGGGAATACGAGCAGTACTTC. This chain joins TRBV11-3 and TRBJ2-7; TRBD1 is a possible D gene (5 bases). V was cut by 5 bases and J by 4 bases, with 12 bases left in between. The CDR3 is 13 amino acids. Germline V gene data show CDR1 as SGHNT and CDR2 as YENEEA.

A word on this clonotype: A read error may explain this, as a much larger clone is one base away. CDR3 region: CASSIFGVFSYEQYF. CDR3 nucleotide sequence: TGTGCCAGCAGCATTTTTGGGGTGTTCTCCTACGAGCAGTACTTC. The gene calls are TRBV28 and TRBJ2-7; unclear D gene. This CDR3 spans 15 amino acids. Between the trimmed V and J ends, which lost 6 bases and 0 bases, there was a span of 15 bases. Germline assignment: CDR1 MDHEN and CDR2 SYDVKM. Full variable domain (missing parts from reference TRBV28 and TRBJ2-7): DVKVTQSSRYLVKRTGEKVFLECVQDMDHENMFWYRQDPGLGLRLIYFSYDVKMKEKGDIPEGYSVSREKKERFSLILESASTNQTSMYLCASSIFGVFSYEQYFGPGTRLTVT.

This clonotype was seen only a few times. CDR3 loop: CASSQTDVAVSTDTQYF. The CDR3 DNA reads TGCGCCAGCAGCCAAACGGACGTGGCCGTGAGCACAGATACGCAGTATTTT. V is TRBV4-1 and J is TRBJ2-3; D is uncertain. The CDR3 length is 17 residues. Germline CDR1 is MGHRA and CDR2 is YSYEKL. Between the trimmed V and J ends, which lost 2 bases and 0 bases, there was a span of 15 bases.

This clonotype was counted between two and nine times. A junction end diverges from the germline sequence, so it may reflect a read error. The CDR3 DNA reads as TGTGCCAGCAGCTTTGACAGGGGGACTCAGCGCCAGCATTTT. Its protein is CASSFDRGTQRQHF. The chain is built from TRBV5-5 and TRBJ1-5; 9 bases are shared with TRBD1. The CDR3 has 14 amino acids. Germline CDR1 and CDR2: SGHKS and YYEKEE (reference sequence).

Details on this clonotype: Possible read error: a much larger clone is one base away. The J gene is TRBJ2-1, the V gene TRBV6-5; D is uncertain. There are 12 residues in the CDR3. CDR1 and CDR2 from the germline V gene are MNHEY and SVGAGI. The CDR3 here is CASSYGWNERFF. The CDR3 nucleotides read TGTGCCAGCAGTTACGGATGGAATGAGCGGTTCTTC.

This clonotype occurred a few times. The DNA for the CDR3 is TGCGCCAGCAGCCAAGGGGTCCACTCCTATAATTCACCCCTCCACTTT. The encoded protein is CASSQGVHSYNSPLHF. The V call is TRBV4-3, the J call TRBJ1-6; no clear D. V was trimmed by 1 base and J by 0 bases, leaving 7 bases between them. This CDR3 comprises 16 residues. Germline V gene sequence: CDR1 LGHNA, CDR2 YSLEER.

The rearrangement uses TRBV30 and TRBJ2-2; the D is unclear. The CDR3 is made up of 14 amino acids. Germline loops: CDR1 GTSNPN, CDR2 SVGIG (reference sequence). The V gene lost 8 bases and the J gene lost 0 bases, with 13 bases spanning the gap. The CDR3 spells CAVMVYSNTGELFF. The CDR3 DNA reads as TGTGCCGTTATGGTTTACTCGAACACCGGGGAGCTGTTTTTT.

This clonotype was seen a handful of times. The chain carries TRBV12-3 or TRBV12-4 and TRBJ2-6, with 7 positions matching TRBD1. Losses at the gene ends were 7 bases for V and 0 bases for J; bases not matched to a gene: 12. CDR3 size: 18 residues. The CDR3 here is CASTEGGRPTSGANVLTF. In DNA, the CDR3 is TGTGCCAGCACCGAAGGGGGCAGACCGACCTCTGGGGCCAACGTCCTGACTTTC.

This clonotype was observed a few times. V and J are TRBV4-3 and TRBJ2-7; unclear D gene. V lost 2 bases, J lost 4 bases, and 12 bases lay in between. The CDR3 has 14 residues. Germline CDR1 reads LGHNA; CDR2 reads YSLEER. CDR3 nucleotides: TGCGCCAGCAGCCAAACCTCCTGGCAGTACGAGCAGTACTTC. Translated, it gives CASSQTSWQYEQYF.

This clonotype was counted many times. This chain joins TRBV20-1 and TRBJ1-1; D gene unclear. The germline CDR1 and CDR2 sequences are DFQATT and SNEGSKA (reference sequence). The CDR3 is made up of 15 amino acids. The germline V and J ends were trimmed by 0 bases and 3 bases, with 14 bases remaining between them. In DNA form, the CDR3 reads TGCAGTGCTAGAGACACTCCGGATCGGGACACTGAAGCTTTCTTT. It is translated as CSARDTPDRDTEAFF.

This clonotype was counted only a few times. The chain employs TRBV21-1 and TRBJ2-1; the table's D call, TRBD1, was not checked against the DNA. TRBV21-1 is a pseudogene. The CDR3 sequence is 16 residues long. The CDR3 sequence: CASSKWYPRERGEQFF. Here the CDR3 DNA reads TGTGCCAGCAGCAAATGGTACCCCCGTGAACGGGGGGAGCAGTTCTTC.